The next 13 T cell receptor beta chains were all read from a single sample in a study of OX40 agonist ivuxolimab in advanced cancers. The table came from immunoSEQ multiplex PCR; TCRdb's copy has only in-frame clones and leaves some out. The repertoire holds 45,000 to 60,000 clones, with about 90% as singletons. This specimen consisted of CD4+ or CD8+ T cells sorted from blood, obtained in a trial of the OX40 agonist ivuxolimab. These receptors came from an adult with an advanced solid tumor such as melanoma, head and neck, liver or kidney cancer.

J is TRBJ2-1 and V is TRBV29-1; possibly TRBD1 or TRBD2 for D (5 bases each). V lost 6 bases, J lost 5 bases, and 8 bases lay in between. This CDR3 region has 11 residues. Germline V lookup: CDR1 SQVTM, CDR2 ANQGSEA. The CDR3: CSVGRNNEQFF. DNA for the CDR3: TGCAGCGTGGGACGGAACAATGAGCAGTTCTTC.

The V call is TRBV5-1, the J call TRBJ2-7, with unresolved D. CDR1 is SGHRS and CDR2 is YFSETQ in the germline V gene. This CDR3 spans 12 amino acids. The V end lost 4 bases, the J end lost 6 bases, and 11 bases lay between the germline ends. The CDR3 sequence is CASSANLIEQYF. CDR3 DNA: TGCGCCAGCAGCGCTAACTTGATCGAGCAGTACTTC.

V and J are TRBV18 and TRBJ1-2; D unclear. Trimming removed 5 bases at V and 3 bases at J, with 10 bases between. Germline V gives CDR1 KGHSH, CDR2 LQKENI. The CDR3 sequence is 13 residues long. The CDR3 is CASSIEWDYGYTF. CDR3 DNA: TGTGCCAGCTCAATAGAGTGGGACTATGGCTACACCTTC.

The chain carries TRBV5-1 and TRBJ2-5; 9 bases agree with TRBD1. Germline V CDR1 and CDR2: SGHRS, YFSETQ. This CDR3 comprises 15 residues. V was clipped by 5 bases and J by 2 bases; unmatched bases: 7. CDR3 sequence (DNA): TGCGCCAGCAGACTTGGGACAGGGACTCAAGAGACCCAGTACTTC. This encodes CASRLGTGTQETQYF. Complete variable domain (other parts from reference TRBV5-1 and TRBJ2-5): KAGVTQTPRYLIKTRGQQVTLSCSPISGHRSVSWYQQTPGQGLQFLFEYFSETQRNKGNFPGRFSGRQFSNSRSEMNVSTLELGDSALYLCASRLGTGTQETQYFGPGTRLLVL.

The rearrangement links TRBV7-3 to TRBJ2-1; tentative D call: TRBD1 (8 bases). The CDR3 is made up of 16 amino acids. Trimming removed 5 bases from V and 4 bases from J, with 18 bases in between. Germline values: CDR1 SGHTA, CDR2 FQGTGA. The CDR3 is CASSLQGAGVYNEQFF. In DNA form, the CDR3 reads TGTGCCAGCAGCCTCCAGGGGGCGGGAGTTTACAATGAGCAGTTCTTC.

CDR3 in amino acids: CASSTQRTVGNTIYF. In nucleotides, the CDR3 is TGTGCCAGCAGTACCCAACGGACAGTTGGAAACACCATATATTTT. V and J are TRBV28 and TRBJ1-3; TRBD1 might be the D (6 bases). Trimming cost V 5 bases and J 3 bases, with 14 bases left between them. Germline CDR1 MDHEN, CDR2 SYDVKM. This CDR3 spans 15 amino acids.

J is TRBJ2-3 and V is TRBV7-9; D is perhaps TRBD1 (7 bases). V was trimmed by 7 bases and J by 2 bases, leaving 16 bases between them. The CDR3 has 15 amino acids. CDR1 and CDR2 (germline): SEHNR, FQNEAQ (reference sequence). The CDR3: CASIRGTADTDTQYF. The CDR3 nucleotides are TGTGCCAGCATTCGGGGGACAGCGGACACAGATACGCAGTATTTT.

This clone showed up just a few times. The chain combines TRBV9 with TRBJ1-1, with D unclear. Trimming removed 0 bases at V and 1 base at J, with 4 bases between. The germline V gene has CDR1 SGDLS and CDR2 YYNGEE. CDR3 length: 13 amino acids. The CDR3 DNA reads as TGTGCCAGCAGCGTAGACTCGAACACTGAAGCTTTCTTT. Encoded protein: CASSVDSNTEAFF.

This clone has just a few counts. Other DNA sequences in the same sample also yield this CDR3. The rearrangement links TRBV18 to TRBJ1-3, with 7 nucleotides matching TRBD1. Germline CDR1 KGHSH, CDR2 LQKENI. V gave up 3 bases and J gave up 8 bases; unmatched junction bases: 1. The CDR3 has 12 residues. CDR3 nucleotide sequence: TGTGCCAGCTCACCTCAGGGGGACACCATATATTTT. Amino acid sequence: CASSPQGDTIYF. The variable domain in full, completed from reference TRBV18 and TRBJ1-3, reads NAGVMQNPRHLVRRRGQEARLRCSPMKGHSHVYWYRQLPEEGLKFMVYLQKENIIDESGMPKERFSAEFPKEGPSILRIQQVVRGDSAAYFCASSPQGDTIYFGEGSWLTVV.

This sequence joins TRBV6-4 and TRBJ2-4, with TRBD1 matching 7 bases. The germline gives CDR1 MRHNA, CDR2 SNTAGT. This CDR3 region has 15 residues. Germline trimming cut 6 bases from V and 2 bases from J; bases unmatched to any gene: 7. CDR3 DNA: TGTGCCAGCAGGGCCAGGGGGTTCACCAAAAACATTCAGTACTTC. Amino acids: CASRARGFTKNIQYF.

This clone was seen once. The V and J genes are TRBV5-1 and TRBJ1-2, with D hard to call. V lost 0 bases and J lost 1, with 10 bases in between. From germline, CDR1 is SGHRS and CDR2 YFSETQ. This CDR3 comprises 15 residues. CDR3 loop: CASSLVAGFNYGYTF. The CDR3 nucleotides read TGCGCCAGCAGCTTGGTTGCCGGGTTTAACTATGGCTACACCTTC.

The CDR3 bases are TGTGCCAGCAGTACACTAGCGGGAGGCAGAGACGAGCAGTACTTC. Translation: CASSTLAGGRDEQYF. The V gene is TRBV2, the J gene TRBJ2-7; 12 nucleotides line up with TRBD2. J gave up 5 bases and V 5 bases, and 7 bases lay outside the gene matches. Germline lookup yields CDR1 SNHLY and CDR2 FYNNEI. CDR3 length equals 15 residues. The full variable domain, rest sourced from reference TRBV2 and TRBJ2-7, is EPEVTQTPSHQVTQMGQEVILRCVPISNHLYFYWYRQILGQKVEFLVSFYNNEISEKSEIFDDQFSVERPDGSNFTLKIRSTKLEDSAMYFCASSTLAGGRDEQYFGPGTRLTVT.

The rearrangement uses TRBV18 and TRBJ1-5; tentative D call: TRBD1 (6 bases). There are 14 residues in the CDR3. Trimming pared 6 bases from V and 2 bases from J, leaving 11 bases between. Germline values: CDR1 KGHSH, CDR2 LQKENI. The CDR3, as DNA: TGTGCCAGCTCCACAGGGTCAGGCAATCAGCCCCAGCATTTT. Translating gives CASSTGSGNQPQHF. Full variable domain (outside the CDR3, taken from reference TRBV18 and TRBJ1-5): NAGVMQNPRHLVRRRGQEARLRCSPMKGHSHVYWYRQLPEEGLKFMVYLQKENIIDESGMPKERFSAEFPKEGPSILRIQQVVRGDSAAYFCASSTGSGNQPQHFGDGTRLSIL.